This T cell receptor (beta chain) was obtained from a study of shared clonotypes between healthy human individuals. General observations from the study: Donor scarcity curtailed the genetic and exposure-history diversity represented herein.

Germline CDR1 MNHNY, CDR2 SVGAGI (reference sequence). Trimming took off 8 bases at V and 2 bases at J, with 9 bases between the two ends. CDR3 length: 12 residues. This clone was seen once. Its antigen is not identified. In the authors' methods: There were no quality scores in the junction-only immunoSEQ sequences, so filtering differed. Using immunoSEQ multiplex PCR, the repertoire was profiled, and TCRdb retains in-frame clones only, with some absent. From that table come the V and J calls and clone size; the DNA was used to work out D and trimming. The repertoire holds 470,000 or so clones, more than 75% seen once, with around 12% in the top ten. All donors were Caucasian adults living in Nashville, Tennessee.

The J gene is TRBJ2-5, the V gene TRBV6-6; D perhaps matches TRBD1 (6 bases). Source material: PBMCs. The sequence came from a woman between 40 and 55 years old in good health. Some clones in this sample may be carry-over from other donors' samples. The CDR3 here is CASRRGQETQYF. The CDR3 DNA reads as TGTGCCAGCCGCAGGGGTCAAGAGACCCAGTACTTC.